The clone carrying this T cell receptor (beta chain) was recorded once. The entry originates in a study of technical replicates of blood from four donors. The table came from immunoSEQ multiplex PCR; TCRdb's copy has only in-frame clones and leaves some out. Here the sample spans about 56,000 clones, roughly 96% being singletons. This CDR3 is 16 amino acids long. J was trimmed by 1 base and V by 5 bases; bases with no gene match: 7. The V gene's germline CDR1 is SGHAT and CDR2 FQDESV (reference sequence). The chain has TRBV11-1 and TRBJ2-1; 8 nucleotides agree with TRBD1. The sequenced sample consisted of PBMCs. This TCR came from a human donor in good health. Some clones in this sample may be carry-over from other donors' samples. CDR3 nucleotides: TGTGCCAGCAGCCCGGGACGACAGGGGTCCTACAATGAGCAGTTCTTC. Translating it yields CASSPGRQGSYNEQFF. The variable domain in full, completed from reference TRBV11-1 and TRBJ2-1, reads EAEVAQSPRYKITEKSQAVAFWCDPISGHATLYWYRQILGQGPELLVQFQDESVVDDSQLPKDRFSAERLKGVDSTLKIQPAELGDSAMYLCASSPGRQGSYNEQFFGPGTRLTVL.